These 17 T cell receptor beta chains share one sample of origin, sequenced in a study of blood T cells in healthy people across ages. Using a J-beta primer mix together with a sample-barcoded 5' primer, a second PCR was run for about 6 to 11 cycles. TCRdb ran MiXCR on the 5' RACE reads and lists one entry per CDR3 protein. The sample holds hundreds of thousands of distinct CDR3 sequences; approximately 48% are singletons and the top ten take around 21%. Sequencing was done on a sample of blood. Receptors were obtained from a man aged 60 to 75 in good health.

The DNA of the CDR3 is TGTGCCAGCAGCCTAGGGGACAGCCCTAACTATGGCTACACCTTC. This translates into CASSLGDSPNYGYTF. V usage is TRBV7-2 and J usage is TRBJ1-2; TRBD1 agrees at 7 bases. V lost 5 bases, J lost 0 bases, and 6 bases stayed unmatched. The CDR3 covers 15 residues. Germline V gene data show CDR1 as SGHTA and CDR2 as FQGNSA.

In regard to this clonotype: A single base separates this from a much larger clone, so it may be a read error. This chain uses TRBV25-1 with TRBJ2-1; D not certain. The better agreement between TRBJ2-7 and the DNA end casts doubt on the J call. CDR3 length equals 13 residues. Germline CDR1 is MGHDK and CDR2 is SYGVNS. The DNA for the CDR3 is TGTGCCAGCATGCCGCCCTCCTACAATGAGCAGTACTTC. Encoded protein: CASMPPSYNEQYF.

The table lists this clonotype with a few counts. DNA of the CDR3: TGTGCCAGCAGTGAAGACCAACGGCAGCCCCAGCATTTT. Protein: CASSEDQRQPQHF. The chain joins TRBV2 to TRBJ1-5; no clear D. The ends were cut back, 1 base at V and 7 bases at J, with 8 bases in the middle. CDR1 and CDR2 (germline): SNHLY, FYNNEI. This CDR3 comprises 13 residues.

The chain joins TRBV7-8 to TRBJ1-4, with D hard to call. Germline assignment: CDR1 SGHVS and CDR2 FQNEAQ. The V and J ends lost 3 bases and 6 bases respectively, with 8 bases between them. There are 13 residues in the CDR3. CDR3: CASSFMGDEKLFF. CDR3 coding DNA: TGTGCCAGCAGCTTCATGGGAGATGAAAAACTGTTTTTT.

V gene TRBV4-3 combines with J gene TRBJ2-1; D is possibly TRBD2 (6 bases). The DNA end lines up better with TRBJ2-7; the J call may be wrong. CDR1 and CDR2 (germline): LGHNA, YSLEER. This CDR3 region has 16 residues. CDR3 sequence (DNA): TGCGCCAGCAGCCAAGAGCGCGGGGATGCCTACAATGAGCAGTACTTC. Translated: CASSQERGDAYNEQYF.

The chain combines TRBV6-6 with TRBJ2-2, with D uncertain. Germline CDR1 and CDR2: MNHNY and SVGAGI (reference sequence). The CDR3 consists of 14 residues. V lost 9 bases and J 5 bases, leaving 16 bases between the germline ends. For the CDR3, the DNA is TGTGCCAGTTCCTTCCTAATGGGGACCGGGGAGCTGTTTTTT. Amino acid sequence: CASSFLMGTGELFF.

This clonotype was counted only a few times. V and J are TRBV14 and TRBJ1-4; D is undetermined. Germline lookup yields CDR1 SGHDN and CDR2 FVKESK. The CDR3 runs to 16 residues. V was trimmed by 1 base and J by 0 bases, leaving 9 bases between them. The CDR3 reads CASSQAPTATNEKLFF. The DNA for the CDR3 is TGTGCCAGCAGCCAAGCTCCCACTGCAACTAATGAAAAACTGTTTTTT.

This clonotype has just a few counts. The chain couples TRBV5-1 to TRBJ2-7; TRBD2 matches at 10 bases. V was clipped by 0 bases and J by 6 bases; unmatched bases: 6. The CDR3 is 15 amino acids. Germline CDR1 SGHRS, CDR2 YFSETQ. CDR3 region: CASSLDPAGGREQYF. For the CDR3, the DNA is TGCGCCAGCAGCTTGGATCCAGCGGGGGGGCGCGAGCAGTACTTC.

This clonotype has more than one count but fewer than ten. The chain employs TRBV13 and TRBJ2-5; D possibly corresponds to TRBD1 (7 bases). The CDR3 runs 15 residues. V was clipped by 5 bases and J by 11 bases, with 24 bases between them. Germline values: CDR1 PRHDT, CDR2 FYEKMQ (reference sequence). DNA for the CDR3: TGTGCCAGCAGCCCTCGAGGTGGACAGGAGGGGGAGCAGTACTTC. This encodes CASSPRGGQEGEQYF.

This clonotype was observed a handful of times. The chain combines TRBV28 with TRBJ2-4; no clear D. Trimming pared 3 bases from V and 5 bases from J, leaving 8 bases between. Germline V CDR1 and CDR2: MDHEN, SYDVKM. The length of the CDR3 is 13 residues. This CDR3 is CASSLNTENIQYF. CDR3 coding DNA: TGTGCCAGCAGTTTGAACACTGAAAACATTCAGTACTTC.

V is TRBV6-2 or TRBV6-3 and J is TRBJ1-6, with TRBD1 matching over 7 bases. The CDR3 totals 21 residues. Trimming at V came to 8 bases and at J to 5 bases, leaving 27 bases not matched to a gene. Germline V gene sequence: CDR1 MNHEY, CDR2 SVGEGT. In nucleotides, the CDR3 is TGTGCCAGCGGCTTTCACCCGGGACAGATCATACTGACTCCAGATAATTCACCCCTCCACTTT. Translation: CASGFHPGQIILTPDNSPLHF.

V and J are TRBV3-1 and TRBJ2-1, with 8 bases aligning to TRBD2. V was clipped by 3 bases and J by 4 bases; unmatched bases: 8. The CDR3 is 16 residues long. CDR1 and CDR2 from the germline V gene are LGHDT and YNNKEL (reference sequence). CDR3 bases: TGTGCCAGCAGCCATGTTAGCGGGAATTATTACAATGAGCAGTTCTTC. Its translation: CASSHVSGNYYNEQFF.

Of note for this clonotype: One junction end disagrees with the germline gene, perhaps due to a read error. The chain joins TRBV7-2 to TRBJ2-1; D ambiguous. The CDR3 totals 13 residues. Germline CDR1 and CDR2: SGHTA and FQGNSA. CDR3 sequence (DNA): TGTGTCAGCAGCGCCCAGAGGACGGCTGAGCAGTTCTTC. It yields the protein CVSSAQRTAEQFF.

The chain employs TRBV18 and TRBJ2-1; no clear D gene. The CDR3 consists of 13 residues. Germline V gene sequence: CDR1 KGHSH, CDR2 LQKENI. The V end lost 3 bases, the J end lost 4 bases, and 7 bases lay between the germline ends. Written as DNA, the CDR3 is TGTGCCAGCTCACCGGACGCATACAATGAGCAGTTCTTC. Protein: CASSPDAYNEQFF.

V and J are TRBV6-5 and TRBJ2-1; D perhaps matches TRBD2 (5 bases). Trimming pared 5 bases from V and 5 bases from J, leaving 10 bases between. CDR1 MNHEY and CDR2 SVGAGI come from the germline V gene. CDR3 length: 13 residues. The CDR3 coding sequence is TGTGCCAGCAGTCCCGGACTCCACAATGAGCAGTTCTTC. This encodes CASSPGLHNEQFF.

Concerning this clonotype itself: One end of the junction fails to match germline, which may point to a read error. The V gene is TRBV4-2, the J gene TRBJ2-3, with 7 positions matching TRBD2. The CDR3 spans 16 residues. Germline-derived CDR1 and CDR2 are LGHNA and YNFKEQ. The CDR3 region has the DNA TGTGCCAGCAGCCCCACTGGGGGGGTAGGGTCAGATACGCTGTATTTT. Protein product: CASSPTGGVGSDTLYF.

This clonotype occurred many times. This chain connects TRBV20-1 to TRBJ2-7; 7 bases line up with TRBD1. The CDR3 covers 14 residues. Germline CDR1 is DFQATT and CDR2 is SNEGSKA (reference sequence). The ends lost 4 bases at V and 3 bases at J; junction bases unmatched: 9. CDR3 region: CSANPPRDSYEQYF. In DNA, the CDR3 is TGCAGTGCTAATCCCCCCCGGGACAGCTACGAGCAGTACTTC.